This T cell receptor (beta chain) emerged from a study of CD8 T cells in ankylosing spondylitis. Quantitative 5'-RACE with molecular barcodes produced the TCR beta libraries. TCRdb reanalysed the 5' RACE reads using MiXCR and keeps one entry per CDR3 protein. The data show approximately 350,000 distinct CDR3 sequences, with 20% seen just once and under 15% held by the top ten. Germline CDR1 is DFQATT and CDR2 is SNEGSKA (reference sequence). Germline trimming cut 5 bases from V and 0 bases from J; bases unmatched to any gene: 10. The length of the CDR3 is 16 residues. This clonotype was observed a single time. Its matching antigen is unknown. General study findings and limits: A number of the motif variants had already been described in reactive arthritis synovial fluid and blood.

The chain employs TRBV20-1 and TRBJ2-7, with 10 bases matching TRBD2. This TCR came from a male donor with ankylosing spondylitis or in good health (not recorded which). The sample consisted of blood, either unsorted or a sorted T cell fraction (not recorded which). The CDR3 bases are TGCAGTGCTCCCGATGCCCTAGCGGGGGTCTCCTACGAGCAGTACTTC. It encodes CSAPDALAGVSYEQYF.